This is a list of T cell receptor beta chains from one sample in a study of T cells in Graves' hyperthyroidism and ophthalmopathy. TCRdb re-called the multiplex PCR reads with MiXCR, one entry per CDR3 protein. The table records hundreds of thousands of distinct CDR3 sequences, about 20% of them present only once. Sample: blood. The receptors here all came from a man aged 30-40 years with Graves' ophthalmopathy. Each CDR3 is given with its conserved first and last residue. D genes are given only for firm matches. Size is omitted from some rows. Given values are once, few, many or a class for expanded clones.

CDR3 protein: CASSPMTGGGLAGYNEQFF; CDR3 DNA: TGTGCCAGCAGTCCCATGACAGGGGGAGGACTAGCGGGATACAATGAGCAGTTCTTC; J gene: TRBJ2-1; D gene: TRBD2; V gene: TRBV12-3/TRBV12-4; clone size: few
CDR3 protein: CASSERDTGELFF; CDR3 DNA: TGTGCCAGCAGTGAGCGGGACACCGGGGAGCTGTTTTTT; J gene: TRBJ2-2; D gene: NA; V gene: TRBV25-1; clone size: NA
CDR3 protein: CASSQERTDSYEQYF; CDR3 DNA: TGTGCCAGCAGCCAAGAGCGGACTGACTCCTACGAGCAGTACTTC; J gene: TRBJ2-7; D gene: NA; V gene: TRBV4-2; clone size: NA
CDR3 protein: CASSVRLAGGGSGPSYEQYF; CDR3 DNA: TGTGCCAGCAGTGTAAGACTAGCGGGAGGGGGGTCGGGTCCGTCCTACGAGCAGTACTTC; J gene: TRBJ2-7; D gene: TRBD2; V gene: TRBV6-2/TRBV6-3; clone size: NA
CDR3 protein: CAISESGRGNTEAFF; CDR3 DNA: TGTGCCATCAGTGAGTCGGGGAGGGGGAACACTGAAGCTTTCTTT; J gene: TRBJ1-1; D gene: NA; V gene: TRBV10-3; clone size: many
CDR3 protein: CASTSGQEAFF; CDR3 DNA: TGTGCCAGCACCTCTGGACAGGAAGCTTTCTTT; J gene: TRBJ1-1; D gene: NA; V gene: TRBV12-3/TRBV12-4; clone size: many
CDR3 protein: CSVEDPADRTYEQYF; CDR3 DNA: TGCAGCGTTGAAGATCCGGCAGACCGGACCTACGAGCAGTACTTC; J gene: TRBJ2-7; D gene: NA; V gene: TRBV29-1; clone size: few
CDR3 protein: CASTVVGRAKSGELFF; CDR3 DNA: TGTGCCAGCACCGTCGTCGGGAGGGCCAAGTCCGGGGAGCTGTTTTTT; J gene: TRBJ2-2; D gene: TRBD2; V gene: TRBV6-1; clone size: NA
CDR3 protein: CASSDSTDSDLTEAFF; CDR3 DNA: TGTGCCAGCAGTGACTCGACGGACAGCGACCTCACTGAAGCTTTCTTT; J gene: TRBJ1-1; D gene: NA; V gene: TRBV6-4; clone size: few
CDR3 protein: CASSMEPGQGYEQYF; CDR3 DNA: TGCGCCAGCAGTATGGAGCCGGGACAGGGCTACGAGCAGTACTTC; J gene: TRBJ2-7; D gene: TRBD1; V gene: TRBV5-1; clone size: many